This T cell receptor beta chain appears in the sequencing data of a study of persistence of HIV-infected CD4 T cells. Study-level results: Antigen-responding cells were enriched for degenerate expanded CDR3beta sequences.

The CDR3 covers 18 residues. In germline, CDR1 is SGDLS, CDR2 YYNGEE. Trimming at V came to 0 bases and at J to 0 bases, leaving 8 bases not matched to a gene. This was the immunoSEQ version 4 assay in survey mode. The method was immunoSEQ multiplex PCR; TCRdb's version includes in-frame clones alone and lacks a portion of them. The data show roughly 60,000 clones, about 69% seen once. The stimulus was an HIV-1 Gag 15-mer peptide pool, approximately 0.93 ug/peptide/mL. Sorted nonresponding memory CD4+ T cells were CD40L-negative, CD69-negative, CD45RO-high. On this clone: No antigen is known for it.

The V and J genes are TRBV9 and TRBJ1-2, with 10 bases fitting TRBD1. The receptor was derived from an adult man with HIV who was CMV-seropositive. The material was CD4+ T cells sorted from PBMCs after roughly 18-hour stimulation, obtained from a patient who received antiretroviral therapy. As DNA, the CDR3 is TGTGCCAGCAGCGTAGAGGACAGGGGGTATCGGGCTAACTATGGCTACACCTTC. Its translation: CASSVEDRGYRANYGYTF.